This TCR beta chain was profiled in a study of cytomegalovirus exposure and HLA in healthy donors. General study findings and limits: In a later analysis, a missense DCLRE1C variant was linked to TCR beta V- and J-gene trimming.

This clone was seen a few times. The antigen is undetermined. Primers for the PCR totalled 60 Vbeta and 13 Jbeta. Data came from immunoSEQ multiplex PCR; TCRdb stores just in-frame clones and leaves some out. The sample records under 150,000 clones, over 65% being singletons. The CDR3 totals 15 residues. Germline lookup yields CDR1 SGHRS and CDR2 YFSETQ. J lost 4 bases, V lost 0 bases, and 5 bases had no gene match. The rearrangement joins TRBV5-1 to TRBJ1-1; 8 bases agree with TRBD1. The sequenced material came from PBMCs. The sequence derives from a woman aged 25 to 39 in good health and CMV-seropositive. CDR3 sequence: CASSLAGQGGTEAFF. In DNA, the CDR3 is TGCGCCAGCAGCTTGGCCGGACAGGGAGGCACTGAAGCTTTCTTT. The entire variable domain, with the rest obtained from reference TRBV5-1 and TRBJ1-1, is as follows: KAGVTQTPRYLIKTRGQQVTLSCSPISGHRSVSWYQQTPGQGLQFLFEYFSETQRNKGNFPGRFSGRQFSNSRSEMNVSTLELGDSALYLCASSLAGQGGTEAFFGQGTRLTVV.